A selection of T cell receptor beta chains follows, all from one sample in a study of OX40 agonist ivuxolimab in advanced cancers. Clones were sequenced by immunoSEQ multiplex PCR, and TCRdb holds only the in-frame ones, with some missing. The top ten clones hold 6.9% of a sample with about 50,000 clones, about 90% of them seen once. Sequenced material: CD4+ or CD8+ T cells sorted from blood, taken in a trial of the OX40 agonist ivuxolimab. The receptors were gathered from an adult with an advanced solid tumor such as melanoma, head and neck, liver or kidney cancer. CDR3s include the opening cysteine and the closing phenylalanine or tryptophan. A D gene is named only where the DNA matches it firmly. Rows may omit the clone size; those that give it use once, few, many or a size class.

>NA|TRBV7-2|TRBJ2-7|NA
TGTGCCAGCAGCCTGGGGGTCTACGAGCAGTACTTC
CASSLGVYEQYF
>NA|TRBV9|TRBJ2-3|NA
TGTGCCAGCAGCGTAGGGAGTTCGGCCTCCACAGATACGCAGTATTTT
CASSVGSSASTDTQYF
>NA|TRBV19|TRBJ2-3|NA
TGTGCCAGTAGTTCCTCCGGCGGGGACTCGCAGTATTTT
CASSSSGGDSQYF
>TRBD1|TRBV2|TRBJ1-4|NA
TGTGCCAGCAGGTCACAGGGGGCGGGTGAAAAACTGTTTTTT
CASRSQGAGEKLFF
>NA|TRBV19|TRBJ1-2|once
TGTGCCAGTCGGTGGGGTCTTGGCTACACCTTC
CASRWGLGYTF
>NA|TRBV5-1|TRBJ1-4|NA
TGCGCCAGCAGCTTGGGGGGGCGAGGTAATGAAAAACTGTTTTTT
CASSLGGRGNEKLFF
>NA|TRBV11-2|TRBJ1-4|NA
TGTGCCAGCAGCTTAGATCCCCAGGGGCTTGAAAAACTGTTTTTT
CASSLDPQGLEKLFF
>NA|TRBV7-3|TRBJ2-2|NA
TGTGCCAGCAGCTTAAGTAGCGGACCCACCGGGGAGCTGTTTTTT
CASSLSSGPTGELFF
>NA|TRBV5-4|TRBJ1-1|once
TGTGCCAGCAGCTTGGCGGGGGCTACAGGCTCTGAAGCTTTCTTT
CASSLAGATGSEAFF
>NA|TRBV14|TRBJ2-7|NA
TGTGCCAGCAGCCAAGTTTCCCTAATATCCGGTTCCTACGAGCAGTACTTC
CASSQVSLISGSYEQYF